This T cell receptor beta chain was identified during a study of Graves' ophthalmopathy and Graves' hyperthyroidism. Whole-study results and caveats: A 13-signature model separated ophthalmopathy from stable hyperthyroidism, around 88% sensitivity, around 81% specificity.

This clonotype was recorded many times. Antigen specificity is unknown. Exclusion criteria comprised other autoimmune diseases, uncontrolled infections, pregnancy or lactation in patients. The evidence that diagnosis relied on was clinical symptoms, serum thyroxine, TRAb, thyroid ultrasound and orbital computed tomography. Scientists amplified the TCR beta CDR3 regions from RNA transcripts. Following a first-round RT-PCR that used HTBI primers, a second-round multiplex PCR was carried out. Via MiXCR, TCRdb re-called the multiplex PCR reads, giving one row per CDR3 protein. The sample has 900,000 to 1,200,000 distinct CDR3 sequences, approximately 35% seen once. Sample: peripheral blood or thyroid tissue (not recorded which). This receptor was taken from an adult man with Graves' hyperthyroidism.

As DNA, the CDR3 is TGCAGCGTTAGGGTTCGGTTGTCGGGTTCCTACGAGCAGTACTTC. Amino acid sequence: CSVRVRLSGSYEQYF. This rearrangement joins TRBV29-1 to TRBJ2-7, with D unresolved. The CDR3 sequence is 15 residues long. Germline CDR1 is SQVTM and CDR2 is ANQGSEA. Trimming shortened V by 5 bases and J by 1 base, and 18 bases separated the two germline ends.